A single sample is the source of the 5 T cell receptor beta chains below, sequenced in a study of blood T cell repertoires in COVID-19 (TCRdb year 2020). Receptors were amplified or captured by the immunoSEQ multiplex PCR assay. TCRdb's version of the immuneACCESS table is confined to in-frame rearrangements and falls short of the full clone set. An unresolved V gene accounts for under half of the shortfall where checked; the remainder is of unknown origin. This sample is represented by tens of thousands of clones; 85% to 90% of them were singletons. Around an eighth of the sample belongs to the ten largest clones. Specimen: peripheral blood. Source of these receptors: a human donor with active COVID-19. The donor label of this sample is uncertain.

V usage is TRBV3-1 (or the pseudogene TRBV3-2) and J usage is TRBJ1-1; maybe TRBD1 (6 bases). CDR1 is LGHDT and CDR2 is YNNKEL in the germline V gene (reference sequence). Trimming left V 6 bases short and J 1 base short, with 9 bases between. CDR3 length: 13 residues. The CDR3 loop is CASSNRANTEAFF. The CDR3 DNA reads TGTGCCAGCAGTAACAGGGCGAACACTGAAGCTTTCTTT.

The chain has TRBV12-2 and TRBJ1-1; TRBD1 is taken as the D call from the table, unchecked against the DNA. TRBV12-2 corresponds to a pseudogene. CDR3 length: 13 amino acids. The chain's CDR3 is CARVGQVVTEAFF. CDR3 DNA sequence: TGTGCAAGGGTTGGACAGGTAGTCACTGAAGCTTTCTTT.

This clone was detected only once. The chain links TRBV7-9 to TRBJ1-2, with a tentative D call TRBD1 (6 bases). CDR1 and CDR2 from the germline V gene are SEHNR and FQNEAQ (reference sequence). The CDR3 is made up of 14 amino acids. V lost 5 bases to trimming and J lost 4 bases, with 14 bases between them. CDR3 in amino acids: CASSPYSDSYGYTF. The CDR3 region has the DNA TGTGCCAGCAGCCCCTACTCGGACAGCTATGGCTACACCTTC.

The V call is TRBV7-8, the J call TRBJ2-2; D is possibly TRBD1 (5 bases). This CDR3 has 13 residues. The V and J ends lost 3 bases and 6 bases respectively, with 8 bases between them. CDR1 and CDR2 from the germline V gene are SGHVS and FQNEAQ. The CDR3 region has the DNA TGTGCCAGCAGCTTCAGGGTTTCCGGGGAGCTGTTTTTT. This translates into CASSFRVSGELFF.

This chain links TRBV3-1 (or the pseudogene TRBV3-2) with TRBJ1-2, with D possibly matching TRBD1 (6 bases). The V gene lost 0 bases and the J gene lost 8 bases, with 16 bases spanning the gap. Germline V gene data show CDR1 as LGHDT and CDR2 as YNNKEL (reference sequence). The CDR3 is 15 amino acids. As DNA, the CDR3 is TGTGCCAGCAGCCAAGATAACAGGGTCACTGGGGGCTACACCTTC. This encodes CASSQDNRVTGGYTF.